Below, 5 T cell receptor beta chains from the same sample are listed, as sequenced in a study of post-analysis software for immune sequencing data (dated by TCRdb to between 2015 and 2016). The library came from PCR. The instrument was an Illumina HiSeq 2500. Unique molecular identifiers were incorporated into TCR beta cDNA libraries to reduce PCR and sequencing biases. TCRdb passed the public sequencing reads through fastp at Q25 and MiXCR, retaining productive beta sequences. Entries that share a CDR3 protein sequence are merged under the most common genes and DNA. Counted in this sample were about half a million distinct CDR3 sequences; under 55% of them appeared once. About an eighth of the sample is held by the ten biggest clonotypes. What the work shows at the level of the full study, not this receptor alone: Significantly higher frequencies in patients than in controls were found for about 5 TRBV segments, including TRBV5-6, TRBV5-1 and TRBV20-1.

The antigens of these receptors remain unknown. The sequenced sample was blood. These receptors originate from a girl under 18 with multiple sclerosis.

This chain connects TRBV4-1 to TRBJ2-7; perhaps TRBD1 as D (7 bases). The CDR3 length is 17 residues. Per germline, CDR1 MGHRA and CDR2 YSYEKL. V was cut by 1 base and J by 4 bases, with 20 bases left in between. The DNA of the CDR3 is TGCGCCAGCAGCCAAGCCCCCCTTGACAGGGCGGGGTACGAGCAGTACTTC. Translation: CASSQAPLDRAGYEQYF.

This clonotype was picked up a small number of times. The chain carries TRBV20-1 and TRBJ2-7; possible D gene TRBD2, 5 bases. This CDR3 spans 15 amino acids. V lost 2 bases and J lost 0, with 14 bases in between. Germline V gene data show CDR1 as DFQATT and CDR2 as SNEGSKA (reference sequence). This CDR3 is CSARPMDWSSYEQYF. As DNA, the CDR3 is TGCAGTGCTAGACCTATGGACTGGAGCTCCTACGAGCAGTACTTC.

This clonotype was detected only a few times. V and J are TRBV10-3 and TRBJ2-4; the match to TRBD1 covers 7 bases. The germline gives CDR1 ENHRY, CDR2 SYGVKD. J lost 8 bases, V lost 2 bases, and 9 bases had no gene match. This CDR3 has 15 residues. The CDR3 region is CAISERETGLDIQYF. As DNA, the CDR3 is TGTGCCATCAGTGAGAGGGAGACAGGGTTAGACATTCAGTACTTC.

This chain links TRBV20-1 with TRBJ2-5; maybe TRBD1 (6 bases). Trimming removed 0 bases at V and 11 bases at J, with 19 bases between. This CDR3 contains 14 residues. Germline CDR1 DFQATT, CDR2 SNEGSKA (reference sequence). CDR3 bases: TGCAGTGCTAGAGATCTCGACAGGACCTACGAACAGTACTTC. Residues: CSARDLDRTYEQYF.

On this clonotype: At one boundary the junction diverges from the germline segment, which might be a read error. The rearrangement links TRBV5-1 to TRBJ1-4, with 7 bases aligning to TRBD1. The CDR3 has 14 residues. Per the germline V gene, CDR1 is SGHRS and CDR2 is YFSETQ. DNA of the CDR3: TGCGCCAGTAGCTTAGGGGGCAGCGACGAAAAACTGTTTTTT. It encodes CASSLGGSDEKLFF. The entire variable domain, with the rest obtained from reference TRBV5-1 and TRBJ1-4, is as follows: KAGVTQTPRYLIKTRGQQVTLSCSPISGHRSVSWYQQTPGQGLQFLFEYFSETQRNKGNFPGRFSGRQFSNSRSEMNVSTLELGDSALYLCASSLGGSDEKLFFGSGTQLSVL.